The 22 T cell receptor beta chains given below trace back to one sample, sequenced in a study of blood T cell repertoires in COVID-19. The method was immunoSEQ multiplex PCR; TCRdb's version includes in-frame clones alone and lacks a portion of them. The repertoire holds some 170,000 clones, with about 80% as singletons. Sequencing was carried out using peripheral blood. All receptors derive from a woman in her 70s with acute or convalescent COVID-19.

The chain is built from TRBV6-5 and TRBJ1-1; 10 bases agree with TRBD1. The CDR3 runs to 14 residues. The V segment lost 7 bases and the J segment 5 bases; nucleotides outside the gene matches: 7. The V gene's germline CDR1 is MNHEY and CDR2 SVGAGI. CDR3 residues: CASNWGQGKTEAFF. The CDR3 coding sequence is TGTGCCAGCAACTGGGGACAGGGGAAGACTGAAGCTTTCTTT.

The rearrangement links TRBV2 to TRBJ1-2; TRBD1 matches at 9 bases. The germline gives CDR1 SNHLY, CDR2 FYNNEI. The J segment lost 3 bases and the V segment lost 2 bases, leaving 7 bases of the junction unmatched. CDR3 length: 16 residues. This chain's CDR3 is CASSESGTGTYYGYTF. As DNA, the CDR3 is TGTGCCAGCAGTGAATCAGGGACAGGGACATACTATGGCTACACCTTC.

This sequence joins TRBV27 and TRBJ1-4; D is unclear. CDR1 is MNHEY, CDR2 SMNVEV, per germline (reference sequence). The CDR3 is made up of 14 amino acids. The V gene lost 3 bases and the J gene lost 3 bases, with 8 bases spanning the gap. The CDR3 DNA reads TGTGCCAGCAGTTTTGGGCAGGCTAATGAAAAACTGTTTTTT. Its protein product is CASSFGQANEKLFF.

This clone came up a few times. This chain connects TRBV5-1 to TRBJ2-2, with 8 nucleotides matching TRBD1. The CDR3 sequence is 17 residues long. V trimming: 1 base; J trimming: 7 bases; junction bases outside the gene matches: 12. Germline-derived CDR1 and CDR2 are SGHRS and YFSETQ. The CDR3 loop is CASSLSPGTGGIGELFF. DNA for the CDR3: TGCGCCAGCAGCTTGTCTCCGGGTACAGGGGGTATCGGGGAGCTGTTTTTT.

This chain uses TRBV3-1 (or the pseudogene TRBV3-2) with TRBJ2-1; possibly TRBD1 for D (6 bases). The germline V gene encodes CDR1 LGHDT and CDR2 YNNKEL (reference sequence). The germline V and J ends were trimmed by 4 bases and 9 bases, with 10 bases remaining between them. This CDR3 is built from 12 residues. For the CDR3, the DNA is TGTGCCAGCAGCCGAAGCAGGGGTGAGCAGTTCTTC. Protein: CASSRSRGEQFF.

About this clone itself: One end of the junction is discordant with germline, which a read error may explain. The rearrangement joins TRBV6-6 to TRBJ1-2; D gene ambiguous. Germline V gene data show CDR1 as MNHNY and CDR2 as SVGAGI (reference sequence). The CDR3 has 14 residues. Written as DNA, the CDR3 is TGTGCCAGCAGTTACTCGATGGTAGAGCAGGCGGGGTGCTTC. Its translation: CASSYSMVEQAGCF.

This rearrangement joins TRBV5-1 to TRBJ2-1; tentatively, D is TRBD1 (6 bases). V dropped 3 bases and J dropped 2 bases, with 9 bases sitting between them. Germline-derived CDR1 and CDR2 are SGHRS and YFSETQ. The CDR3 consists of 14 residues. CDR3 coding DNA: TGCGCCAGCAGCTCGGACAGCACCTACAATGAGCAGTTCTTC. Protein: CASSSDSTYNEQFF.

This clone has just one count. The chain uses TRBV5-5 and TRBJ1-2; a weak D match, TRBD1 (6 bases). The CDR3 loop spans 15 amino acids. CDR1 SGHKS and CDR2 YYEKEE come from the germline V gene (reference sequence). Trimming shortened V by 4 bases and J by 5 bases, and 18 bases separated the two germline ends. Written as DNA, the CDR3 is TGTGCCAGCAGCGTAACCGGGGGGGCGCAATATGGCTACACCTTC. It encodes CASSVTGGAQYGYTF.

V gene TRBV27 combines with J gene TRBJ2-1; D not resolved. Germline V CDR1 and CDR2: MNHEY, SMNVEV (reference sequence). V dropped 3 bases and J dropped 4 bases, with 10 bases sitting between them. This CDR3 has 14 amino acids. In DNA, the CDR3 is TGTGCCAGCAGTTTGTGGGCCAGATACAATGAGCAGTTCTTC. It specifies CASSLWARYNEQFF.

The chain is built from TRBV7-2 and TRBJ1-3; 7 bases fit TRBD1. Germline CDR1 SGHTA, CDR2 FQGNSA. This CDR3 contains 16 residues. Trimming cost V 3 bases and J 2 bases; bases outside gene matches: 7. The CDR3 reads CASSLGQPSTGNTIYF. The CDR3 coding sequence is TGTGCCAGCAGCTTGGGACAGCCTAGCACTGGAAACACCATATATTTT.

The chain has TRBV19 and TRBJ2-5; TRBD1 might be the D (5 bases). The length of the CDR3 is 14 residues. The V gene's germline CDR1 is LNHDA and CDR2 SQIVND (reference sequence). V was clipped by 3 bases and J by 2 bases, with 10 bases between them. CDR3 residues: CASSMINRQETQYF. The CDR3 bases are TGTGCCAGTAGTATGATAAACAGGCAAGAGACCCAGTACTTC.

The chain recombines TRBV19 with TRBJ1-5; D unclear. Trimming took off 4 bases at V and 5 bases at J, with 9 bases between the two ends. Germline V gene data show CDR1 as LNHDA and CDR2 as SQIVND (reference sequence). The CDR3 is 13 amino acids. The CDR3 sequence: CASSRQDDQPQHF. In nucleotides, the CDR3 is TGTGCCAGTAGTAGGCAGGATGATCAGCCCCAGCATTTT.

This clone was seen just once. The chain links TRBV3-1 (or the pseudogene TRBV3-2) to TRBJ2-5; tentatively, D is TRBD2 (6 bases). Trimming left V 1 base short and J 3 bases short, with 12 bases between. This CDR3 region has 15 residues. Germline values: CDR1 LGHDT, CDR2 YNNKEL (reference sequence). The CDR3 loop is CASSQGWGGKETQYF. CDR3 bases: TGTGCCAGCAGCCAAGGATGGGGAGGTAAAGAGACCCAGTACTTC.

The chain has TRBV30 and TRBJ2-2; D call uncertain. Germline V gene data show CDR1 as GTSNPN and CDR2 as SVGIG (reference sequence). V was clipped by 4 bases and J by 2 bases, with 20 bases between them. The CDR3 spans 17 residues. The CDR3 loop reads CAWKPAYATPNTGELFF. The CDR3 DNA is TGTGCCTGGAAACCAGCCTACGCGACTCCAAACACCGGGGAGCTGTTTTTT.

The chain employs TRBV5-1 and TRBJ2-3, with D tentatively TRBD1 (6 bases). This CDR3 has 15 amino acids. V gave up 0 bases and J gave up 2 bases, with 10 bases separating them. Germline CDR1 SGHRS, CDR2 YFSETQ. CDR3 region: CASSLDREYTDTQYF. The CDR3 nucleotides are TGCGCCAGCAGCTTGGACAGGGAATACACAGATACGCAGTATTTT.

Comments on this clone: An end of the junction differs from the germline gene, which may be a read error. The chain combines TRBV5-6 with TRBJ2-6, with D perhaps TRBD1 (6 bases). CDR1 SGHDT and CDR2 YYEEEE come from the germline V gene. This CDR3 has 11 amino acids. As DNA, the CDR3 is TGTGCCAGCAGCCAAACAGGGCTTAAGGACTTC. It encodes CASSQTGLKDF.

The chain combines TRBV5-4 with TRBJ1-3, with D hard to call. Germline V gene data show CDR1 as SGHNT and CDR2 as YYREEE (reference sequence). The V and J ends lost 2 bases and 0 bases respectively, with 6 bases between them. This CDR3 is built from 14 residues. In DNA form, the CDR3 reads TGTGCCAGCAGCTTTGGCAGCTCTGGAAACACCATATATTTT. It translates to CASSFGSSGNTIYF.

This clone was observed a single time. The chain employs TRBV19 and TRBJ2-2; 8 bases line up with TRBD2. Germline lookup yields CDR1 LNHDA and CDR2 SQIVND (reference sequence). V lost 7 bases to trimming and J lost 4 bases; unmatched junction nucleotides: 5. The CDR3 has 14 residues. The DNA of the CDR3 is TGTGCCAGTACCCGACTAGCGCCCACCGGGGAGCTGTTTTTT. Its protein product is CASTRLAPTGELFF.

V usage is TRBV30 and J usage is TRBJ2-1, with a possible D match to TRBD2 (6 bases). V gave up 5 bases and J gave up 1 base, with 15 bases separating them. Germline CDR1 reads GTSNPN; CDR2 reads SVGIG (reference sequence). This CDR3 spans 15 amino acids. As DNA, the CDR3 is TGTGCCTGGCTCCCTCCGGGACTGTCCTACAATGAGCAGTTCTTC. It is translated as CAWLPPGLSYNEQFF.

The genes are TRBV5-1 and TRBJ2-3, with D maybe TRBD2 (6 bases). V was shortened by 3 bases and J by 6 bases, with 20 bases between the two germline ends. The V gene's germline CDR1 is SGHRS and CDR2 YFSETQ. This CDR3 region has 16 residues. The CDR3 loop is CASSWGREVYTDTQYF. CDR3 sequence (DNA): TGCGCCAGCAGCTGGGGCAGGGAGGTCTATACTGATACGCAGTATTTT. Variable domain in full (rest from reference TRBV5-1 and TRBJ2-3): KAGVTQTPRYLIKTRGQQVTLSCSPISGHRSVSWYQQTPGQGLQFLFEYFSETQRNKGNFPGRFSGRQFSNSRSEMNVSTLELGDSALYLCASSWGREVYTDTQYFGPGTRLTVL.

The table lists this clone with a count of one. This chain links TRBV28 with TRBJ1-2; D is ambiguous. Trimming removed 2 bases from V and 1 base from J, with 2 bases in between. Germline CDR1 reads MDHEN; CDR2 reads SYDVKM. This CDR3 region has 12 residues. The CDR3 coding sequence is TGTGCCAGCAGTTTACGTAACTATGGCTACACCTTC. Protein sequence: CASSLRNYGYTF.

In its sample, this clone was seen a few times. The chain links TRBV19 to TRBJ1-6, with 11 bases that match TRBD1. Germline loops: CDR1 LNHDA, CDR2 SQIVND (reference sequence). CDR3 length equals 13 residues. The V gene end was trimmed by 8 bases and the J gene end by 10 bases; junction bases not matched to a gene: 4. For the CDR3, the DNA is TGTGCCAGTGAGGACAGGGGGCTATCACCCCTCCACTTT. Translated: CASEDRGLSPLHF.